This section outlines one T cell receptor beta chain sequence together with its context. Clinical history reported by participants formed the basis on which cohorts were assigned. How the authors handled the data: Amplification with reference gene primers provided the estimates of nucleated cell counts. The data were produced by immunoSEQ multiplex PCR, yet TCRdb's version contains in-frame clones alone and is incomplete. V and J calls and clone size are given by that table; D and trimming were obtained from the DNA. The sample carries 200,000 or so clones, 88% recorded once. This entry is derived from a study of blood T cell repertoires in COVID-19. Study summary: Acute-phase and convalescent COVID-19 samples originated in the United States, Italy and Spain. The cDNA or gDNA used as material had been derived from T cells, B-cell-depleted T cells, or PBMCs.

Material for sequencing was PBMCs or T cells enriched from blood (not recorded which). The TCR comes from a woman aged 30 to 39 who had recovered from COVID-19.

In DNA form, the CDR3 reads TGTGCCAGCTCCCAAGGAGGGGGCTCTAATGAAAAACTGTTTTTT. Its protein is CASSQGGGSNEKLFF. The V call is TRBV18, the J call TRBJ1-4; 7 bases align to TRBD1. This CDR3 has 15 residues. V lost 6 bases to trimming and J lost 3 bases; unmatched junction nucleotides: 7. Germline CDR1 is KGHSH and CDR2 is LQKENI.